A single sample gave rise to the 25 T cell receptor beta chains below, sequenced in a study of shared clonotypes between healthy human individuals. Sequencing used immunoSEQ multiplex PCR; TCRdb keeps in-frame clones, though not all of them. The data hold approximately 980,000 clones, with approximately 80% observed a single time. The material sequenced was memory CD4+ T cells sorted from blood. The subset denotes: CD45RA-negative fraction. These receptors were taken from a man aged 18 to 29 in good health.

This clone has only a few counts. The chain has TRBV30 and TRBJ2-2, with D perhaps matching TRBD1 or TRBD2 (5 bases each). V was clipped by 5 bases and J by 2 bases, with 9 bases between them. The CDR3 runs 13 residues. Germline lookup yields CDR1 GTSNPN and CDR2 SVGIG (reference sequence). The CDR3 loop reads CAWGGFNTGELFF. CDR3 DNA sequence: TGTGCCTGGGGGGGATTTAACACCGGGGAGCTGTTTTTT.

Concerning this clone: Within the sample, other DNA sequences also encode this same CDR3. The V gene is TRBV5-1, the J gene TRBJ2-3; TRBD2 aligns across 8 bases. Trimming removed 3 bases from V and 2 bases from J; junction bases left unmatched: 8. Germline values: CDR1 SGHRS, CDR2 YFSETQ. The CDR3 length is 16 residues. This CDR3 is CASSSRRAGDTDTQYF. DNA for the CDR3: TGCGCCAGCAGCTCCCGCCGAGCGGGGGACACAGATACGCAGTATTTT.

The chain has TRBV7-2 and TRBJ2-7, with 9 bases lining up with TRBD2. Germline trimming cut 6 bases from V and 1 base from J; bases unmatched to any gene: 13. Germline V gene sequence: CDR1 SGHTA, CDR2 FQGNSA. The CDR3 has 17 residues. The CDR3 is CASSVAGGFLLSYEQYF. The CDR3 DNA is TGTGCCAGCAGTGTCGCGGGGGGGTTTCTGTTATCCTACGAGCAGTACTTC.

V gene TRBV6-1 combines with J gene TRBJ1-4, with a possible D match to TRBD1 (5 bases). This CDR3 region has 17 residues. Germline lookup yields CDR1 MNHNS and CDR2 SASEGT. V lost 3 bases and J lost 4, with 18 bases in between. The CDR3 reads CASSDRQSNGFNEKLFF. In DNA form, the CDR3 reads TGTGCCAGCAGTGATCGACAGTCTAATGGCTTTAATGAAAAACTGTTTTTT.

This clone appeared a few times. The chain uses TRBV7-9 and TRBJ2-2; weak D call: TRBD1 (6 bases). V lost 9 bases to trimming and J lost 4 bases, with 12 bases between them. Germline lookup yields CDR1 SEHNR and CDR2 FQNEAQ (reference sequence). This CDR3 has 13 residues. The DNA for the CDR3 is TGTGCCAGAGAGAAAGGGGGCACCGGGGAGCTGTTTTTT. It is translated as CAREKGGTGELFF.

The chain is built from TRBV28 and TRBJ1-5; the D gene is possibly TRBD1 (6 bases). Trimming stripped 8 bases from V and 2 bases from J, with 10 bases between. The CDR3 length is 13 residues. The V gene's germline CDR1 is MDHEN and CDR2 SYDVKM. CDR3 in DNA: TGTGCCAGCTGTCCAGGGGGCAATCAGCCCCAGCATTTT. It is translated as CASCPGGNQPQHF.

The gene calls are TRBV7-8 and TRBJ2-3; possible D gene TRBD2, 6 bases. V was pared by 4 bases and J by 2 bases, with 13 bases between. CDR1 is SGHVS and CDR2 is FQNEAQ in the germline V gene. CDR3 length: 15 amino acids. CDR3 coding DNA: TGTGCCAGCAGCTCGCTCGGCGGGGACACAGATACGCAGTATTTT. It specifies CASSSLGGDTDTQYF.

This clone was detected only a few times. CDR3 coding DNA: TGTGCCAGCAATACAAACGCCGCGGGGGGCTCCTATAATTCACCCCTCCACTTT. This gives the protein CASNTNAAGGSYNSPLHF. This chain connects TRBV28 to TRBJ1-6, with a tentative D call TRBD1 (5 bases). The V and J ends lost 7 bases and 0 bases respectively, with 19 bases between them. CDR3 length: 18 residues. Germline lookup yields CDR1 MDHEN and CDR2 SYDVKM.

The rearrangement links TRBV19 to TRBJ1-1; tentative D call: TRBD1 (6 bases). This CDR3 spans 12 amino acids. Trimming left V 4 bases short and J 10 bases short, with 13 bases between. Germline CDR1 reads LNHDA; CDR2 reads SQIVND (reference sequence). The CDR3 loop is CASSTPGAGAFF. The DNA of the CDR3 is TGTGCCAGTAGTACCCCAGGGGCGGGAGCTTTCTTT.

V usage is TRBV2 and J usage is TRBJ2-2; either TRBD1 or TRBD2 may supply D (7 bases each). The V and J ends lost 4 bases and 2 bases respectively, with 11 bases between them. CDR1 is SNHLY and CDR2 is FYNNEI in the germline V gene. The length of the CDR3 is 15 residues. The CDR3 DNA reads TGTGCCAGCAGTGGACAGGGACTAAACACCGGGGAGCTGTTTTTT. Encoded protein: CASSGQGLNTGELFF.

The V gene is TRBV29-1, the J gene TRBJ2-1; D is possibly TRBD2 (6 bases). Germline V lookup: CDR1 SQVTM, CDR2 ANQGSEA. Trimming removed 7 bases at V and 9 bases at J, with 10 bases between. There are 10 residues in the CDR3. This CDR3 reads CSAQTSEQFF. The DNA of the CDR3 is TGCAGCGCTCAGACTAGTGAGCAGTTCTTC.

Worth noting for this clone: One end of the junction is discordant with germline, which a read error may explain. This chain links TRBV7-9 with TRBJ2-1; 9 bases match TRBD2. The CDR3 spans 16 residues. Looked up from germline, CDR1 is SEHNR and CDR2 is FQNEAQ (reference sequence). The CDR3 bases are TGTGCCAGCAGTTCGGGGACTAGCAGCTCCCACAATGAGCAGTTCTTC. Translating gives CASSSGTSSSHNEQFF.

The CDR3 here is CAIRPTGVGITDTQYF. The DNA for the CDR3 is TGTGCCATCAGACCCACAGGGGTGGGGATCACAGATACGCAGTATTTT. The genes are TRBV10-3 and TRBJ2-3; 7 nucleotides agree with TRBD1. The CDR3 runs to 16 residues. Germline V gives CDR1 ENHRY, CDR2 SYGVKD. V lost 6 bases and J lost 2; bases outside the gene matches: 11.

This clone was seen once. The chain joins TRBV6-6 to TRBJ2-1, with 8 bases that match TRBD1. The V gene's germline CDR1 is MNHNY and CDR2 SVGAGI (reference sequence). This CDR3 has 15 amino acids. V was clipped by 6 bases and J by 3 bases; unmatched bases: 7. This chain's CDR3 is CASRQDRDFYNEQFF. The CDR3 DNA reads TGTGCCAGCAGGCAGGACAGGGACTTCTACAATGAGCAGTTCTTC.

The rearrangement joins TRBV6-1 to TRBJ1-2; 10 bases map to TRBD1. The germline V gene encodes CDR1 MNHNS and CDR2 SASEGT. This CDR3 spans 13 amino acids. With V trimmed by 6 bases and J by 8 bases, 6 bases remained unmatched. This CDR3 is CASRADRGHGYTF. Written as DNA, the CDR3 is TGTGCCAGCAGAGCCGACAGGGGGCACGGCTACACCTTC.

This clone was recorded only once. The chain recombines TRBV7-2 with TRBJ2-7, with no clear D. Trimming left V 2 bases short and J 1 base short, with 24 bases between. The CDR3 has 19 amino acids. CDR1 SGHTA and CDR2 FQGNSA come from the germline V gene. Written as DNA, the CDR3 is TGTGCCAGCAGCTTACCGGAAAAATCACAGTCAAGCCTTTCCTACGAGCAGTACTTC. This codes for CASSLPEKSQSSLSYEQYF. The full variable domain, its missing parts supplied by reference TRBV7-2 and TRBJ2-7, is GAGVSQSPSNKVTEKGKDVELRCDPISGHTALYWYRQSLGQGLEFLIYFQGNSAPDKSGLPSDRFSAERTGGSVSTLTIQRTQQEDSAVYLCASSLPEKSQSSLSYEQYFGPGTRLTVT.

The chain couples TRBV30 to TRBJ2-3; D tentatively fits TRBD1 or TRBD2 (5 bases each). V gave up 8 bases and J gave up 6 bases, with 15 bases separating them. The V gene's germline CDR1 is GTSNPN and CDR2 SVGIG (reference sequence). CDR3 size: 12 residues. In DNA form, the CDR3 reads TGTGCCCTCTCGCCCGGGGCCGATACGCAGTATTTT. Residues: CALSPGADTQYF. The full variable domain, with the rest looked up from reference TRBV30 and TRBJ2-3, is SQTIHQWPATLVQPVGSPLSLECTVEGTSNPNLYWYRQAAGRGLQLLFYSVGIGQISSEVPQNLSASRPQDRQFILSSKKLLLSDSGFYLCALSPGADTQYFGPGTRLTVL.

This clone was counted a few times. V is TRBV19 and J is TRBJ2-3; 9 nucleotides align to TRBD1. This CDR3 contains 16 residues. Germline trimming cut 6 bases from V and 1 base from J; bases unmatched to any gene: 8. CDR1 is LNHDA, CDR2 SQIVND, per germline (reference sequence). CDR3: CASRDTGGARTDTQYF. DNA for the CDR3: TGTGCCAGTAGAGACACAGGGGGCGCGCGCACAGATACGCAGTATTTT.

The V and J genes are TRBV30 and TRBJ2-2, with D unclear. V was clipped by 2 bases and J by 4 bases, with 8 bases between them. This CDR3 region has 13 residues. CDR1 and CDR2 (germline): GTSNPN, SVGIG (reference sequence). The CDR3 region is CAWSKVVTGELFF. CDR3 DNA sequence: TGTGCCTGGAGTAAGGTGGTCACCGGGGAGCTGTTTTTT.

In nucleotides, the CDR3 is TGCGCCAGCAGCTTGGGTGTACAGGGCCTAAGTAATTCACCCCTCCACTTT. Residues: CASSLGVQGLSNSPLHF. The V and J genes are TRBV5-1 and TRBJ1-6; D may be TRBD1 (6 bases). V lost 0 bases to trimming and J lost 6 bases, with 16 bases between them. The CDR3 is 17 amino acids. The V gene's germline CDR1 is SGHRS and CDR2 YFSETQ.

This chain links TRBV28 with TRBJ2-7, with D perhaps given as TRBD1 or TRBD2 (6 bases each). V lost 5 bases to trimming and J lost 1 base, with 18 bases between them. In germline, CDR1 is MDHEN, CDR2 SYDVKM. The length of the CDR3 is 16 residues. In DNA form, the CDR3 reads TGTGCCAGCAGTGCCGGAGGGGGGTTGGGGTCCTACGAGCAGTACTTC. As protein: CASSAGGGLGSYEQYF. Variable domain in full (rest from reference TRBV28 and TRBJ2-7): DVKVTQSSRYLVKRTGEKVFLECVQDMDHENMFWYRQDPGLGLRLIYFSYDVKMKEKGDIPEGYSVSREKKERFSLILESASTNQTSMYLCASSAGGGLGSYEQYFGPGTRLTVT.

The CDR3 loop reads CASRKGGTGELFF. The CDR3 region has the DNA TGTGCCAGCAGGAAAGGGGGGACCGGGGAGCTGTTTTTT. The chain is built from TRBV6-1 and TRBJ2-2; D is possibly TRBD1 or TRBD2 (6 bases each). Germline V CDR1 and CDR2: MNHNS, SASEGT. The CDR3 sequence is 13 residues long. V was cut by 6 bases and J by 5 bases, with 10 bases left in between.

The DNA for the CDR3 is TGCGCCAGCAGCTTGGCCCCTGCGAGGGGAGGGGGAAACTCCTACGAGCAGTACTTC. Amino acids: CASSLAPARGGGNSYEQYF. The chain recombines TRBV5-1 with TRBJ2-7, with D possibly being TRBD2 (7 bases). Between the trimmed V and J ends, which lost 0 bases and 0 bases, there was a span of 22 bases. This CDR3 has 19 residues. Germline lookup yields CDR1 SGHRS and CDR2 YFSETQ. Variable domain in full (rest from reference TRBV5-1 and TRBJ2-7): KAGVTQTPRYLIKTRGQQVTLSCSPISGHRSVSWYQQTPGQGLQFLFEYFSETQRNKGNFPGRFSGRQFSNSRSEMNVSTLELGDSALYLCASSLAPARGGGNSYEQYFGPGTRLTVT.

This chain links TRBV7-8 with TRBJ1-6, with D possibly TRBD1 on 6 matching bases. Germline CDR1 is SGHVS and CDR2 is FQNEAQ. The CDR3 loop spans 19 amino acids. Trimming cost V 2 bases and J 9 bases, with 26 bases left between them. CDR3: CASSLSGGADTGPGSPLHF. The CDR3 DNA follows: TGTGCCAGCAGCTTAAGCGGGGGCGCCGACACCGGCCCCGGTTCACCCCTCCACTTT.

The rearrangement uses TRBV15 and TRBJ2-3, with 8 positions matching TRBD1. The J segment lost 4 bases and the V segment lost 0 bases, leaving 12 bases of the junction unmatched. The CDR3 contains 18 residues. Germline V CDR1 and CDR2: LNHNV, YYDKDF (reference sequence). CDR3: CATSRDSIGQGVADTQYF. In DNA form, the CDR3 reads TGTGCCACCAGCAGAGATTCGATAGGACAGGGAGTCGCAGATACGCAGTATTTT.